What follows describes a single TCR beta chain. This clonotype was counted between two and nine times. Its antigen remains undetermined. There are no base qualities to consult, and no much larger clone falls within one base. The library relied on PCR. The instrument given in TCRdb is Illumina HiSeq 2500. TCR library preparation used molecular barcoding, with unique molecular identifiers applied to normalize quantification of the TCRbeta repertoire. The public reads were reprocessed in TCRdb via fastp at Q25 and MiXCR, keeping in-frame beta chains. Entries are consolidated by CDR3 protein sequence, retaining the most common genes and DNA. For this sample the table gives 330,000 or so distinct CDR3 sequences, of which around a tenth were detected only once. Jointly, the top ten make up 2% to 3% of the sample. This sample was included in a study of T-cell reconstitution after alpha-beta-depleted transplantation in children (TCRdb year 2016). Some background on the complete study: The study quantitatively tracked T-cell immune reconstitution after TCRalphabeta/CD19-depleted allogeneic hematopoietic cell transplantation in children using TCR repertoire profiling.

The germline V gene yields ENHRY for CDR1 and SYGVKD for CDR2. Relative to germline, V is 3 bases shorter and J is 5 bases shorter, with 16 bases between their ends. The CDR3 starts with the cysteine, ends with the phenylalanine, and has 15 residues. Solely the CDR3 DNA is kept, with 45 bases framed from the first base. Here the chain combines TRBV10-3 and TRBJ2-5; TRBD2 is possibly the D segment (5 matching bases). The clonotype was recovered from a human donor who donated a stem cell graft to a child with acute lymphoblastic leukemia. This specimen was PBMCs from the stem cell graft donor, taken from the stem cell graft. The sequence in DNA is TGTGCCATCAGTGATAGTCTCGGTAGCGAGGAGACCCAGTACTTC. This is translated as CAISDSLGSEETQYF.